The clone carrying this T cell receptor (beta chain) was found a few times. Its target is unknown. This entry comes from a study of T-cell reconstitution after alpha-beta-depleted transplantation in children. Findings and limits, study-wide: In patients about two months after transplant, alpha-beta T cells reportedly arose from several hundred expanded graft clones. A year post-transplant, T-cell counts and diversity derived mostly from newly produced T cells.

TCRbeta library construction was performed incorporating unique molecular identifiers. TCRdb processed the PCR reads anew with MiXCR; each CDR3 protein has one entry. The data contain fewer than 700,000 distinct CDR3 sequences, 10% to 15% of them seen just once; the ten biggest clones take up around 2.2%. Germline CDR1 reads LGHNA; CDR2 reads YSLEER. The J segment lost 6 bases and the V segment lost 1 base, leaving 11 bases of the junction unmatched. The CDR3 sequence is 18 residues long. This receptor was obtained from a male patient younger than 18 who had a stem cell transplant for acute myeloid leukemia, so the T cells may come from the graft donor. The sequenced sample was PBMCs, mostly from graft donor cells, obtained 360 days after TCRalphabeta/CD19-depleted stem cell transplant. V gene TRBV4-3 combines with J gene TRBJ2-2; the match to TRBD2 covers 10 bases. The CDR3 loop reads CASSQVPAALAGAGELFF. As DNA, the CDR3 is TGCGCCAGCAGCCAAGTCCCGGCAGCCCTAGCGGGAGCCGGGGAGCTGTTTTTT.